This TCR beta chain came from a study of vaccination and CD4 T cells after COVID-19 (dated by TCRdb to 2021 to 2024). Background on the whole study: Convalescent patients had a positive SARS-CoV-2 result on nasal swab PCR, and of these patients, fewer than ten had mild disease and one had severe disease. The convalescent cohort included six males and four females, with two Hispanic individuals, seven Caucasians, two Asians and one multiracial person. Two doses of either the Pfizer-BioNTech BNT162b2 vaccine (n=8) or the Moderna mRNA-1273 vaccine (n=2) were administered to participants. Post-COVID blood samples were collected from convalescent patients a median of around 100 days after diagnosis, with a range of about 30 to 161 days. Post-vaccine blood samples were obtained a median of about 72 days after the second vaccine dose, with a range of about 14 to 250 days. Culture stimuli were overlapping spike peptide pools from SARS-CoV-2 and from the common cold coronaviruses HCoV-NL63, HCoV-OC43 and HCoV-229E. In control cultures, a CEFX viral epitope pool was used as positive control, an HIV-1 Nef peptide pool was used as negative control, or no peptide was added. In around 9 COVID-19 convalescent patients and 4 infection-naive healthy vaccine recipients, researchers compared the spike-specific CD4+ TCR repertoire from before mRNA vaccination with the repertoire from after.

V is cut back by 6 bases and J by 5 bases, with 14 bases in the junction unmatched. CDR1 and CDR2 were assigned from the germline V gene (reference sequence) as DFQATT and SNEGSKA. The CDR3 contains 15 residues, cysteine and phenylalanine counted. The entry retains the CDR3 DNA only, 45 bases that are in frame from base 1. Notes on this clonotype: Its antigen is currently not known. Base qualities are not recorded, but no much larger clone differs from it by a single base.

What the work shows at the level of the full study, not this receptor alone: In convalescent patients, a median around 85% of post-vaccine SARS-CoV-2-reactive clones were detected only after vaccination, and vaccine-specific priming was suggested by this finding. The number of convalescent patients in the study was relatively small, and the study did not examine early timepoints following natural infection. Although the median number of SARS-CoV-2-reactive clonotypes went up from fewer than 25 after infection to some 40 after vaccination, the increase was not significant. Of the vaccine-specific clones in convalescent patients, 304 of 307, or nearly all, reacted only to SARS-CoV-2 spike and did not cross-react with common cold coronaviruses.

The treatment or condition label, as the study defines it: roughly ten-day PBMC culture with coronavirus spike peptide pools or control peptides (ViraFEST assay). The study used the ViraFEST assay, which expanded antigen-specific T cells with peptide pools and then identified expanded clonotypes by TCR sequencing. The convalescent patients' positive SARS-CoV-2 PCR tests fell between March and December 2020, which was before the Alpha, Beta and Delta variants emerged in the United States. Each well held around 2 million PBMCs cultured in IMDM containing approximately 5% human AB serum and approximately 9.8 IU/ml IL-2, with 9 to 10 ug/ml peptide pools added. On days 3 and 7, half of the culture medium was replaced with fresh IL-2-containing medium. Once the cells had been in culture for less than 11 days, the EasySep CD4+ T cell isolation kit was used to isolate CD4+ T cells by negative selection. Ficoll-Paque Plus gradient centrifugation was used to isolate PBMCs from whole blood, and the isolated PBMCs were then either used fresh or cryopreserved at -140C. Culture conditions were generally each tested in triplicate wells.

Libraries came from PCR. TCR sequencing of DNA from cultured CD4+ T cells used the Oncomine TCR Beta short-read assay at the Johns Hopkins FTIC core. The QIAamp micro DNA kit was used to extract genomic DNA from the cultured CD4+ T cells. Oncomine TCR Beta libraries from cultured CD4+ T cells were pooled using unique dual indexes and sequenced on an Illumina iSeq 100. Per the original workflow: Non-productive sequences were removed, and CDR3s not starting with C, not ending with F or W, or shorter than 7 amino acids were discarded. The MANAFEST web application was used to identify antigen-specific clonotypes by comparing peptide-stimulated wells against reference wells and other culture wells. An FDR below 0.05, an odds ratio above 5, and a productive frequency above 0.1% in at least two of three replicate wells were required for clones to be considered positive. A clonotype counted as cross-reactive if it showed significant expansion both in the SARS-CoV-2 spike wells and in at least one common cold coronavirus spike condition. Similarity between CDR3 sequences was evaluated in R version 3.6.1 using Levenshtein distances (stringdist) and unrooted phylogenetic trees (ape). The public reads were quality trimmed at Q25 with fastp and then assembled into clones with MiXCR by TCRdb, keeping productive beta chains. Records with the same CDR3 protein are collapsed into one entry carrying the most frequent genes and DNA. These V and J calls derive from TCRdb rather than the authors' analysis. The sample table shows about 19,000 distinct CDR3 sequences, and more than 50% are seen once. The ten largest make up approximately 8% of the sample.

Here the chain combines TRBV20-1 and TRBJ1-2, and TRBD1 aligns with 8 junction nucleotides. Material for sequencing was CD4+ T cells from blood, cultured in vitro. This TCR came from a human donor who had recovered from COVID-19. The sequenced DNA: TGCAGTGCGCCGCCACCAGGGGGCGCGTGGTATGGCTACACCTTC. This codes for CSAPPPGGAWYGYTF.